Listed below are T cell receptor beta chains from one sample, sequenced in a study of blood T cell repertoires in COVID-19. The protocol was immunoSEQ multiplex PCR, while the TCRdb copy is restricted to in-frame clones and leaves out a portion. The repertoire holds tens of thousands of clones, with roughly three quarters as singletons. Material for sequencing was peripheral blood. These receptors were taken from a human donor in a cohort sampled during active COVID-19. CDR3s include the opening cysteine and the closing phenylalanine or tryptophan. Rows may omit the clone size; those that give it use once, few, many or a size class.

NA	15	TRBJ2-3	TRBV28	CASSSQTGGLDTQYF
NA	16	TRBJ1-1	TRBV6-2/TRBV6-3	CASSRRAGGLGTEAFF
NA	15	TRBJ1-6	TRBV18	CASSPEGHRNSPLHF
NA	16	TRBJ2-7	TRBV9	CASSVVGQGHPNEQYF
few	15	TRBJ1-5	TRBV30	CAWEAGGKSNQPQHF
few	12	TRBJ2-7	TRBV6-5	CASSPLSYEQYF
NA	11	TRBJ1-2	TRBV14	CASSKTGPGTF
NA	16	TRBJ2-5	TRBV10-1	CASNESRTTLQETQYF
NA	15	TRBJ2-3	TRBV7-2	CASSPSWGGPDTQYF
few	15	TRBJ1-5	TRBV28	CASSLSDRGGQPQHF
NA	15	TRBJ2-1	TRBV30	CAWSGTSGAYNEQFF
NA	18	TRBJ2-6	TRBV9	CASTPRDRGMGGANVLTF